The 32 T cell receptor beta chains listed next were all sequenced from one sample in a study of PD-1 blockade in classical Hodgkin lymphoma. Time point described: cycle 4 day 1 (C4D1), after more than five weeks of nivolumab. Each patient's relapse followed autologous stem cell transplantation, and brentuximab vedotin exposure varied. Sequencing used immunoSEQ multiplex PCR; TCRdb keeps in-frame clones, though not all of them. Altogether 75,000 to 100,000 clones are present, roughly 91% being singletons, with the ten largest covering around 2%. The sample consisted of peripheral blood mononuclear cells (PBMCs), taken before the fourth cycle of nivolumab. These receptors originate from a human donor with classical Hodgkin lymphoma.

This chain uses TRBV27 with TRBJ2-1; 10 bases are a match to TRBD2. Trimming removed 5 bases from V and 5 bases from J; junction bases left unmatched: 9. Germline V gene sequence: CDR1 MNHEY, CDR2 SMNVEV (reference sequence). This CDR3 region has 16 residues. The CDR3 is CASSPRYSGRNNEQFF. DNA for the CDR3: TGTGCCAGCAGTCCCCGTTATAGCGGGAGGAACAATGAGCAGTTCTTC.

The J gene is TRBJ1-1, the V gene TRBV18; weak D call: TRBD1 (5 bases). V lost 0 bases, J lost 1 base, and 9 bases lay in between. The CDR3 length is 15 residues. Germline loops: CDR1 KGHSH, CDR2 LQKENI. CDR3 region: CASSPPRGSNTEAFF. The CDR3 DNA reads TGTGCCAGCTCACCACCGAGGGGTTCGAACACTGAAGCTTTCTTT.

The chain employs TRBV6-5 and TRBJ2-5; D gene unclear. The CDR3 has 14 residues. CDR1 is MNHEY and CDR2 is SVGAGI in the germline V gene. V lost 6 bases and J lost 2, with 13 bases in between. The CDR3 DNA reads TGTGCCAGCAGCCCCGACAACGAGCAAGAGACCCAGTACTTC. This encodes CASSPDNEQETQYF.

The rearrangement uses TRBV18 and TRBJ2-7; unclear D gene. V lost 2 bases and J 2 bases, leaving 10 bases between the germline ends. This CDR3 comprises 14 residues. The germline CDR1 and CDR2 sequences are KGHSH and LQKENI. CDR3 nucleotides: TGTGCCAGCTCACCAGTGGCTAGTGCCTACGAGCAGTACTTC. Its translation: CASSPVASAYEQYF. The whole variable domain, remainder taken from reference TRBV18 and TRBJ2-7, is NAGVMQNPRHLVRRRGQEARLRCSPMKGHSHVYWYRQLPEEGLKFMVYLQKENIIDESGMPKERFSAEFPKEGPSILRIQQVVRGDSAAYFCASSPVASAYEQYFGPGTRLTVT.

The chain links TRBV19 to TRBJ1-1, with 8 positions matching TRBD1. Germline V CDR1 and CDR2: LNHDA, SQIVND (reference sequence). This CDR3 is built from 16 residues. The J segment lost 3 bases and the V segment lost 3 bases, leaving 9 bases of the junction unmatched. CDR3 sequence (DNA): TGTGCCAGTAGTATTCGGACAGGGCAAGGAGACACTGAAGCTTTCTTT. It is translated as CASSIRTGQGDTEAFF.

CDR3 nucleotide sequence: TGTGCCAGCACTAGACAGGGGGGGAGGACTGAAGCTTTCTTT. Residues: CASTRQGGRTEAFF. The V call is TRBV6-5, the J call TRBJ1-1, with 9 bases matching TRBD1. CDR3 length: 14 amino acids. The V gene end was trimmed by 7 bases and the J gene end by 5 bases; junction bases not matched to a gene: 8. Germline V lookup: CDR1 MNHEY, CDR2 SVGAGI.

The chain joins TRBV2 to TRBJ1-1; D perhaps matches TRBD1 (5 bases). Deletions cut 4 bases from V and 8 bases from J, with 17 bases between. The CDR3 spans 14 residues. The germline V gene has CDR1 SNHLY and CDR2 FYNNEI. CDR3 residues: CASSGGVGDPEAFF. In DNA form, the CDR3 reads TGTGCCAGCAGTGGAGGAGTTGGGGACCCCGAAGCTTTCTTT.

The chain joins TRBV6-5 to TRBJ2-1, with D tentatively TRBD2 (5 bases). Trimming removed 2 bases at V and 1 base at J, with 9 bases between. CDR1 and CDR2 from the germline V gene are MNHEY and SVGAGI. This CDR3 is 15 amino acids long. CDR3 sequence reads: CASSYRRRSYNEQFF. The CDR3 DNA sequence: TGTGCCAGCAGTTACAGGAGGCGGTCCTACAATGAGCAGTTCTTC.

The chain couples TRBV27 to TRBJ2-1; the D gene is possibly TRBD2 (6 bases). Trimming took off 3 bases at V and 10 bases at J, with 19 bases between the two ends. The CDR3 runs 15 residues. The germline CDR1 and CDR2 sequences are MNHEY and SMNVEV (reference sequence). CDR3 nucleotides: TGTGCCAGCAGTTTCCAACGGACCTTGGGGGGAGAGCAGTTCTTC. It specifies CASSFQRTLGGEQFF.

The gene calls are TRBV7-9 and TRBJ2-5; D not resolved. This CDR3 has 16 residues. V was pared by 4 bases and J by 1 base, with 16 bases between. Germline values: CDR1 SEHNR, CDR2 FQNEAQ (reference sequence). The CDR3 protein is CASSSGPEGFQETQYF. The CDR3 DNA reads TGTGCCAGCAGCTCGGGCCCCGAAGGGTTCCAAGAGACCCAGTACTTC.

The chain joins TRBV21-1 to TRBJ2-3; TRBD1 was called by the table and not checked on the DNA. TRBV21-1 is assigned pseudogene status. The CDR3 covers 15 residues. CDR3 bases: TGTGCCAGCAGCAATCGGACAGCGCCCACAGATACGCAGTATTTT. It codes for CASSNRTAPTDTQYF.

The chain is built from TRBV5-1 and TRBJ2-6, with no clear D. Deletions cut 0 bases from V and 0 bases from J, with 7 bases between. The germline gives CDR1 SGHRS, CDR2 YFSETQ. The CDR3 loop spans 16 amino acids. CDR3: CASSLAEYSGANVLTF. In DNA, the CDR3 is TGCGCCAGCAGCTTGGCCGAATACTCTGGGGCCAACGTCCTGACTTTC.

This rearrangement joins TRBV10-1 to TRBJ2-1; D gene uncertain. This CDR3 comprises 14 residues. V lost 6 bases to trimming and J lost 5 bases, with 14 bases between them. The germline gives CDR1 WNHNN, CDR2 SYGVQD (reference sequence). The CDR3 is CASSKELGNNEQFF. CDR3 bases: TGCGCCAGCAGCAAAGAACTGGGAAACAATGAGCAGTTCTTC.

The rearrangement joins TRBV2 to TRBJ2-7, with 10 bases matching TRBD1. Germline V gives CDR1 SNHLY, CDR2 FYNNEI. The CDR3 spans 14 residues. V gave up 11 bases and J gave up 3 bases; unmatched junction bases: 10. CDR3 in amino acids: CALQIGTGVYEQYF. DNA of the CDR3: TGTGCCCTCCAAATCGGGACAGGGGTCTACGAGCAGTACTTC.

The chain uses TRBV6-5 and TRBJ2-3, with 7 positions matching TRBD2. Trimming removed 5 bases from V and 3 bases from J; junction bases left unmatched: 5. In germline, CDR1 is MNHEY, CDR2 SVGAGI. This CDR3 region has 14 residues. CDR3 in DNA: TGTGCCAGCAGTGGACTAGGTAGTACAGATACGCAGTATTTT. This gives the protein CASSGLGSTDTQYF.

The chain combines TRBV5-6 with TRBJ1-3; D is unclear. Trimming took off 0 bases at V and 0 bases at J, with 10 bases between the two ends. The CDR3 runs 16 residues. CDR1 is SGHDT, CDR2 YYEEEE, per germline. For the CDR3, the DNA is TGTGCCAGCAGCTTGGTGGCAGCAGCCTCTGGAAACACCATATATTTT. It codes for CASSLVAAASGNTIYF. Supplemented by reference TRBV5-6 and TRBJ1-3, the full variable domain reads DAGVTQSPTHLIKTRGQQVTLRCSPKSGHDTVSWYQQALGQGPQFIFQYYEEEERQRGNFPDRFSGHQFPNYSSELNVNALLLGDSALYLCASSLVAAASGNTIYFGEGSWLTVV.

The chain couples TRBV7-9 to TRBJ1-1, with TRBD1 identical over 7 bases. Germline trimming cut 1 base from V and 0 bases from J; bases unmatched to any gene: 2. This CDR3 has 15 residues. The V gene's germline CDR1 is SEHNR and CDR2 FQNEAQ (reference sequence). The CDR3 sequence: CASSLGQGLNTEAFF. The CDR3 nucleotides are TGTGCCAGCAGCTTAGGACAGGGCTTGAACACTGAAGCTTTCTTT.

In nucleotides, the CDR3 is TGTGCCAGCAGCCCGGGGGACAGGGGGTATGGAAACACCATATATTTT. Encoded protein: CASSPGDRGYGNTIYF. The rearrangement uses TRBV9 and TRBJ1-3, with 11 bases fitting TRBD1. The CDR3 consists of 16 residues. Germline CDR1 is SGDLS and CDR2 is YYNGEE. V shed 4 bases, J shed 3 bases, and the junction held 6 bases outside the gene matches.

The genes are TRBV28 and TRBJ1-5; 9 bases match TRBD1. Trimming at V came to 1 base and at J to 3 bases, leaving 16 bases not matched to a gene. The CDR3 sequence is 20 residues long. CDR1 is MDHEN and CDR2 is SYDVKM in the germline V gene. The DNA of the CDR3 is TGTGCCAGCAGTTTATACCTAGGGACAGGGTCCGAGATTGACAATCAGCCCCAGCATTTT. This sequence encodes CASSLYLGTGSEIDNQPQHF.

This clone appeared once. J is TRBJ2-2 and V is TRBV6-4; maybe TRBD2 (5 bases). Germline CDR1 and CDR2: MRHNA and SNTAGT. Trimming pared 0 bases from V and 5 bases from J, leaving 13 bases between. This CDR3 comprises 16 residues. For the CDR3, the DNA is TGTGCCAGCAGTGACTCACTTGGACTTTTAACCGGGGAGCTGTTTTTT. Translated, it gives CASSDSLGLLTGELFF.

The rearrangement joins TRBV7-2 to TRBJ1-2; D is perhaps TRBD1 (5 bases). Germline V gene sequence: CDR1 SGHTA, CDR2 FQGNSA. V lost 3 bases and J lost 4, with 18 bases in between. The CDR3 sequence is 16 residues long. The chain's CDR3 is CASSLTVSTTPYGYTF. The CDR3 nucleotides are TGTGCCAGCAGCTTGACAGTTTCTACCACACCCTATGGCTACACCTTC.

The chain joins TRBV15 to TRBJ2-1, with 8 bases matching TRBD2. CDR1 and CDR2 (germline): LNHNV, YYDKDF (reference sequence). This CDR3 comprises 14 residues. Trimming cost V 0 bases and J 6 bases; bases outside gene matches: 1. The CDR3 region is CATSRDLAGNEQFF. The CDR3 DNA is TGTGCCACCAGCAGAGATCTAGCGGGCAATGAGCAGTTCTTC.

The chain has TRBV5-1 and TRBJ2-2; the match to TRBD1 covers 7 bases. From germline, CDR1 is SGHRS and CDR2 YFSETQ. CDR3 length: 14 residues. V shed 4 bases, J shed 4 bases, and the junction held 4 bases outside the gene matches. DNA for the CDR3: TGCGCCAGCAGCCCACAGGGGAGCACCGGGGAGCTGTTTTTT. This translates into CASSPQGSTGELFF.

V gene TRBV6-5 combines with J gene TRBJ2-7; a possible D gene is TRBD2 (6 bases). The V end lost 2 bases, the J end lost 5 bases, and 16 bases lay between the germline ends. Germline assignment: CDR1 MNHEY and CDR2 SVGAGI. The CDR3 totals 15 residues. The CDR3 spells CASSYAPRGGNEQYF. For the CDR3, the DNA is TGTGCCAGCAGTTACGCTCCTCGAGGAGGGAACGAGCAGTACTTC.

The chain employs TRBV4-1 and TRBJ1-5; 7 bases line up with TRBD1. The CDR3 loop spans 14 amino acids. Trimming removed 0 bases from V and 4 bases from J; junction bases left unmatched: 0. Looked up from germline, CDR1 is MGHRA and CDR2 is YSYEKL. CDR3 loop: CASSQETGNQPQHF. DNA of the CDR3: TGCGCCAGCAGCCAAGAGACAGGGAATCAGCCCCAGCATTTT.

CDR3 protein: CASKDRGGTDTQYF. DNA for the CDR3: TGTGCCAGCAAGGACAGGGGTGGCACAGATACGCAGTATTTT. The chain is built from TRBV2 and TRBJ2-3; 9 bases line up with TRBD1. The CDR3 has 14 residues. Trimming cost V 7 bases and J 1 base; bases outside gene matches: 3. The germline CDR1 and CDR2 sequences are SNHLY and FYNNEI.

CDR3 DNA: TGTGCCAGCAGCCTCGACGGAAATAGCAATCAGCCCCAGCATTTT. The encoded protein is CASSLDGNSNQPQHF. This chain joins TRBV9 and TRBJ1-5; D is uncertain. This CDR3 spans 15 amino acids. V was trimmed by 4 bases and J by 0 bases, leaving 11 bases between them. Germline V gives CDR1 SGDLS, CDR2 YYNGEE.

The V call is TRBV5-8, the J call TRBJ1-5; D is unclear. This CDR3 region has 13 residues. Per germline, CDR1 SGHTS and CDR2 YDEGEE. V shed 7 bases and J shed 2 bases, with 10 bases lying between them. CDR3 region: CASDKRRNQPQHF. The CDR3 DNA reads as TGTGCCAGCGATAAGCGGCGCAATCAGCCCCAGCATTTT. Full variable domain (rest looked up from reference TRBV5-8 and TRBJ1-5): EAGVTQSPTHLIKTRGQQATLRCSPISGHTSVYWYQQALGLGLQFLLWYDEGEERNRGNFPPRFSGRQFPNYSSELNVNALELEDSALYLCASDKRRNQPQHFGDGTRLSIL.

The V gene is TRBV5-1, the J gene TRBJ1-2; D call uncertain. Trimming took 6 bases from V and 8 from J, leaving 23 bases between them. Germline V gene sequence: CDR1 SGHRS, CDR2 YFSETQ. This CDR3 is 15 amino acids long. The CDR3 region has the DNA TGCGCCAGCACCCCAAGCCCCGACTCGTGGCTAGGCTACACCTTC. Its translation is CASTPSPDSWLGYTF.

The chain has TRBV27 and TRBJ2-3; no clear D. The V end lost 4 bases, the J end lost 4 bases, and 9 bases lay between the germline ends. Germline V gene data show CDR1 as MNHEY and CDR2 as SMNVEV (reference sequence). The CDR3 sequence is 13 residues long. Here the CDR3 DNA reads TGTGCCAGCAGTTGGGCAGGACCAGATACGCAGTATTTT. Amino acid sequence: CASSWAGPDTQYF.

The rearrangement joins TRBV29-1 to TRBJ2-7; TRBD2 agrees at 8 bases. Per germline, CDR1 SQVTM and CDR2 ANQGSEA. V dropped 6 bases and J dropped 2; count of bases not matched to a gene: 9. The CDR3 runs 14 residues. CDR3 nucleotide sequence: TGCAGCGTGGAGGGAGCGGGAGTCGCCTACGAGCAGTACTTC. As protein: CSVEGAGVAYEQYF.

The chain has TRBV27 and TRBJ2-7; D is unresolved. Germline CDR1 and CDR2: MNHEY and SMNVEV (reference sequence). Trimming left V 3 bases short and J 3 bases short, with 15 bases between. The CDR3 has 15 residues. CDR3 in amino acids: CASSFGKKGGYEQYF. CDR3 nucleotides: TGTGCCAGCAGTTTTGGAAAAAAGGGCGGCTACGAGCAGTACTTC.